In this sample, the clone carrying this T cell receptor (beta chain) turned up a few times. No antigen is known for it. A marrow graft followed busulfan-fludarabine conditioning, with cyclophosphamide on days +3 and +4. The CDR3 covers 18 residues. V lost 5 bases and J 4 bases, leaving 24 bases between the germline ends. The germline CDR1 and CDR2 sequences are SGHNT and YENEEA. Only in-frame clones appear in the TCRdb table, and some are missing; sequencing was by immunoSEQ multiplex PCR. The table shows 15,000 or so clones, with roughly 92% occurring only once. This specimen belongs to a study of T cells after posttransplantation cyclophosphamide. Study conclusions and caveats: TRB overlap between skin or GI tissue T cells and blood was limited.

This receptor was taken from a male patient aged 55-69 years who received an allogeneic stem cell transplant from a related donor and was CMV-positive. Some T cells may arise from the graft donor. The chain carries TRBV11-3 and TRBJ2-1; a weak D match, TRBD1 (6 bases). The input for sequencing was CD4+ T cells sorted from blood, taken after allogeneic stem cell transplant with posttransplant cyclophosphamide. CDR3 loop: CASSPLNNRALKYNEQFF. The CDR3 coding sequence is TGTGCCAGCAGCCCCCTGAATAACAGGGCGCTGAAGTACAATGAGCAGTTCTTC.